This T cell receptor (beta chain) was recorded in a study of blood T cell repertoires in COVID-19. The overall study: COVID-19 samples, acute and convalescent, were from the United States, Italy and Spain. T cells, B-cell-depleted T cells, or PBMCs provided the cDNA or gDNA that served as material.

The CDR3 consists of 16 residues. The germline V gene has CDR1 LNHDA and CDR2 SQIVND (reference sequence). The ends were cut back, 5 bases at V and 8 bases at J, with 24 bases in the middle. As handled by the study authors: Nucleated cell number was recorded as an estimate derived from reference gene primer amplification. Some clones are missing from TCRdb's copy, which holds only in-frame ones; the method was immunoSEQ multiplex PCR. The V and J calls and clone size come from that table; D and trimming were worked out from the DNA. The repertoire has some 120,000 clones, approximately 68% of them found once; the top ten carry over 2%.

The receptor was isolated from a woman between 70 and 85 years old with acute or convalescent COVID-19. Sequences were obtained from peripheral blood. The chain uses TRBV19 and TRBJ1-2; D might be TRBD1 (6 bases). The CDR3 here is CASSPIELQGSLGYTF. The CDR3 DNA sequence: TGTGCCAGTAGTCCCATAGAATTACAGGGTTCACTCGGCTACACCTTC.